Presented here are 21 T cell receptor beta chains from one specimen sequenced in a study of blood T cell repertoires in COVID-19. Measured with immunoSEQ multiplex PCR; TCRdb has only the in-frame clones, and not every one. The repertoire includes 100,000 or so clones, roughly 90% of them detected once, and more than 0.85% sits in the top ten. The specimen sequenced was peripheral blood. Receptors were obtained from a man aged 60 to 69 with acute or convalescent COVID-19.

The chain employs TRBV13 and TRBJ1-3; D is ambiguous. The V end lost 2 bases, the J end lost 5 bases, and 10 bases lay between the germline ends. Germline CDR1 reads PRHDT; CDR2 reads FYEKMQ (reference sequence). The CDR3 consists of 14 residues. The chain's CDR3 is CASSLRGNRNTIYF. The CDR3 region has the DNA TGTGCCAGCAGCTTACGAGGTAATAGAAACACCATATATTTT.

V gene TRBV6-1 combines with J gene TRBJ2-5; 13 nucleotides agree with TRBD2. The CDR3 consists of 18 residues. After removal of 3 bases from V and 4 bases from J, the junction contained 11 bases not matched to a gene. CDR1 is MNHNS and CDR2 is SASEGT in the germline V gene. Written as DNA, the CDR3 is TGTGCCAGCAGTGAGACCTCGGGACTAGCGGGATGGGGAGAGACCCAGTACTTC. Encoded protein: CASSETSGLAGWGETQYF.

The chain joins TRBV28 to TRBJ1-2, with D unresolved. V gave up 5 bases and J gave up 2 bases, with 12 bases separating them. This CDR3 spans 14 amino acids. Germline V lookup: CDR1 MDHEN, CDR2 SYDVKM. The CDR3 DNA reads TGTGCCAGCAGTAATGCTCCCGGGAACTATGGCTACACCTTC. This codes for CASSNAPGNYGYTF.

This chain links TRBV30 with TRBJ1-1; 9 bases map to TRBD1. The CDR3 length is 15 residues. The V gene's germline CDR1 is GTSNPN and CDR2 SVGIG (reference sequence). V lost 1 base, J lost 5 bases, and 8 bases stayed unmatched. The CDR3 sequence is CAWSGTGAKQTEAFF. CDR3 sequence (DNA): TGTGCCTGGAGTGGGACAGGGGCTAAACAGACTGAAGCTTTCTTT.

The chain recombines TRBV29-1 with TRBJ2-1; 7 bases map to TRBD1. The CDR3 is 14 residues long. The germline gives CDR1 SQVTM, CDR2 ANQGSEA. Trimming at V came to 1 base and at J to 6 bases, leaving 6 bases not matched to a gene. CDR3 in amino acids: CSVEVQTGLNEQFF. DNA for the CDR3: TGCAGCGTTGAAGTCCAGACAGGGCTCAATGAGCAGTTCTTC.

DNA of the CDR3: TGTGCCAGCAGCTTTTCCTCAAGACGACTAGCGGGAGGGGGGCAGTTCTTC. Protein: CASSFSSRRLAGGGQFF. The chain carries TRBV7-9 and TRBJ2-1, with 14 bases fitting TRBD2. Germline assignment: CDR1 SEHNR and CDR2 FQNEAQ (reference sequence). The length of the CDR3 is 17 residues. V was clipped by 3 bases and J by 12 bases; unmatched bases: 13. The entire variable domain, with the rest obtained from reference TRBV7-9 and TRBJ2-1, is as follows: DTGVSQNPRHKITKRGQNVTFRCDPISEHNRLYWYRQTLGQGPEFLTYFQNEAQLEKSRLLSDRFSAERPKGSFSTLEIQRTEQGDSAMYLCASSFSSRRLAGGGQFFGPGTRLTVL.

This clone was detected once. This sample also contains other DNA sequences that code for the same CDR3. The chain uses TRBV12-3 or TRBV12-4 and TRBJ1-1; possible D gene TRBD1, 5 bases. This CDR3 contains 13 residues. Between the trimmed V and J ends, which lost 3 bases and 4 bases, there was a span of 9 bases. DNA for the CDR3: TGTGCCAGCAGTTTGGGGGGTCGCACTGAAGCTTTCTTT. Protein product: CASSLGGRTEAFF.

This clone was observed once. The chain combines TRBV30 with TRBJ1-5, with D possibly being TRBD1 (6 bases). CDR1 and CDR2 (germline): GTSNPN, SVGIG (reference sequence). V was shortened by 3 bases and J by 8 bases, with 17 bases between the two germline ends. The CDR3 is 14 residues long. CDR3 loop: CAWRTQGISEPQHF. CDR3 DNA sequence: TGTGCCTGGAGAACCCAGGGGATTAGCGAGCCCCAGCATTTT.

The chain uses TRBV6-4 and TRBJ2-3, with 11 bases matching TRBD2. The V gene end was trimmed by 4 bases and the J gene end by 3 bases; junction bases not matched to a gene: 0. The germline V gene has CDR1 MRHNA and CDR2 SNTAGT. This CDR3 contains 14 residues. This chain's CDR3 is CASSGTSGTDTQYF. Written as DNA, the CDR3 is TGTGCCAGCAGTGGGACTAGCGGGACAGATACGCAGTATTTT.

This sequence joins TRBV10-1 and TRBJ2-4, with D perhaps TRBD1 (6 bases). Germline V lookup: CDR1 WNHNN, CDR2 SYGVQD (reference sequence). The V and J ends lost 8 bases and 8 bases respectively, with 13 bases between them. The CDR3 length is 12 residues. The CDR3 sequence is CASLVRGYIQYF. DNA for the CDR3: TGCGCCAGCCTCGTGAGGGGGTACATTCAGTACTTC.

DNA of the CDR3: TGTGCCAGTAGTCTACAGGGTGTCACGGGCGAGCAGTACTTC. This translates into CASSLQGVTGEQYF. The J gene is TRBJ2-7, the V gene TRBV19; possible D gene TRBD1, 6 bases. V gave up 5 bases and J gave up 6 bases, with 17 bases separating them. The CDR3 is made up of 14 amino acids. Germline-derived CDR1 and CDR2 are LNHDA and SQIVND (reference sequence). Using reference TRBV19 and TRBJ2-7 for the parts outside the CDR3, the full variable domain is DGGITQSPKYLFRKEGQNVTLSCEQNLNHDAMYWYRQDPGQGLRLIYYSQIVNDFQKGDIAEGYSVSREKKESFPLTVTSAQKNPTAFYLCASSLQGVTGEQYFGPGTRLTVT.

The chain uses TRBV5-1 and TRBJ2-7; the match to TRBD1 covers 12 bases. The CDR3 extends over 18 amino acids. After removal of 3 bases from V and 1 base from J, the junction contained 11 bases not matched to a gene. The germline V gene encodes CDR1 SGHRS and CDR2 YFSETQ. The CDR3 here is CASSWEGQGALRSYEQYF. The CDR3 bases are TGCGCCAGCAGCTGGGAGGGACAGGGGGCTCTTCGTTCCTACGAGCAGTACTTC. The variable domain in full, with the rest retrieved from reference TRBV5-1 and TRBJ2-7, is KAGVTQTPRYLIKTRGQQVTLSCSPISGHRSVSWYQQTPGQGLQFLFEYFSETQRNKGNFPGRFSGRQFSNSRSEMNVSTLELGDSALYLCASSWEGQGALRSYEQYFGPGTRLTVT.

The chain links TRBV7-8 to TRBJ1-3; TRBD1 agrees at 8 bases. The CDR3 has 17 residues. V lost 0 bases, J lost 4 bases, and 8 bases stayed unmatched. Germline loops: CDR1 SGHVS, CDR2 FQNEAQ. The CDR3 DNA is TGTGCCAGCAGCTTAGCAGGACAGGGAATGGAAGGAAACACCATATATTTT. Its protein is CASSLAGQGMEGNTIYF.

The chain joins TRBV7-2 to TRBJ2-3, with 16 bases fitting TRBD2. The V gene end was trimmed by 5 bases and the J gene end by 6 bases; junction bases not matched to a gene: 8. Germline CDR1 and CDR2: SGHTA and FQGNSA. CDR3 length equals 17 residues. This CDR3 is CASSLGLAGGPLDTQYF. For the CDR3, the DNA is TGTGCCAGCAGCCTGGGACTAGCGGGAGGGCCCCTGGATACGCAGTATTTT.

This sequence joins TRBV6-5 and TRBJ1-1; no reliable D call. Germline V CDR1 and CDR2: MNHEY, SVGAGI. CDR3 size: 16 residues. Trimming pared 2 bases from V and 5 bases from J, leaving 18 bases between. The CDR3, as DNA: TGTGCCAGCAGTTACCCGGCCCTAGGAGTTTGGACTGAAGCTTTCTTT. Its translation: CASSYPALGVWTEAFF.

This chain connects TRBV28 to TRBJ1-6; D unresolved. Germline V CDR1 and CDR2: MDHEN, SYDVKM. V was pared by 5 bases and J by 4 bases, with 9 bases between. This CDR3 has 14 amino acids. The CDR3 sequence: CASSRGLYNSPLHF. In nucleotides, the CDR3 is TGTGCCAGCAGTCGAGGACTGTATAATTCACCCCTCCACTTT.

Details on this clone: The sample contains more than one DNA sequence encoding this CDR3. The genes are TRBV19 and TRBJ1-2; D remains unclear. V was trimmed by 1 base and J by 1 base, leaving 7 bases between them. Germline CDR1 reads LNHDA; CDR2 reads SQIVND (reference sequence). This CDR3 has 14 amino acids. CDR3 DNA sequence: TGTGCCAGTAGTATAGCCGGCGGTAACTATGGCTACACCTTC. Protein product: CASSIAGGNYGYTF.

The J gene is TRBJ2-1, the V gene TRBV28; 11 bases fit TRBD1. The CDR3 sequence is 15 residues long. The germline V gene has CDR1 MDHEN and CDR2 SYDVKM. Unmatched junction bases numbered 8, after V lost 4 bases and J lost 9 bases. The CDR3 loop reads CASSSGQGAFIEQFF. CDR3 sequence (DNA): TGTGCCAGCAGTTCCGGACAGGGGGCCTTTATTGAGCAGTTCTTC.

The chain links TRBV7-9 to TRBJ2-1; 8 nucleotides align to TRBD2. The CDR3 spans 18 residues. Germline CDR1 and CDR2: SEHNR and FQNEAQ (reference sequence). J was trimmed by 8 bases and V by 4 bases; bases with no gene match: 19. In DNA form, the CDR3 reads TGTGCCAGCAGCTCGACCCTTCTACTAGCGGCCTTGGGGGATGAGCAGTTCTTC. As protein: CASSSTLLLAALGDEQFF.

The chain links TRBV5-1 to TRBJ1-1; 10 bases align to TRBD1. Germline V CDR1 and CDR2: SGHRS, YFSETQ. This CDR3 has 18 amino acids. J was trimmed by 1 base and V by 2 bases; bases with no gene match: 11. CDR3 loop: CASSFDRGLVAGNTEAFF. CDR3 nucleotide sequence: TGCGCCAGCAGCTTCGACAGGGGGCTAGTGGCAGGGAACACTGAAGCTTTCTTT.

The chain's CDR3 is CASSPETSGYNEQFF. The DNA for the CDR3 is TGTGCCAGCAGCCCCGAGACTAGCGGTTACAATGAGCAGTTCTTC. This chain joins TRBV7-3 and TRBJ2-1, with 9 bases identical to TRBD2. Trimming took 5 bases from V and 4 from J; bases not matched to a gene: 6. CDR1 is SGHTA, CDR2 FQGTGA, per germline. The length of the CDR3 is 15 residues.